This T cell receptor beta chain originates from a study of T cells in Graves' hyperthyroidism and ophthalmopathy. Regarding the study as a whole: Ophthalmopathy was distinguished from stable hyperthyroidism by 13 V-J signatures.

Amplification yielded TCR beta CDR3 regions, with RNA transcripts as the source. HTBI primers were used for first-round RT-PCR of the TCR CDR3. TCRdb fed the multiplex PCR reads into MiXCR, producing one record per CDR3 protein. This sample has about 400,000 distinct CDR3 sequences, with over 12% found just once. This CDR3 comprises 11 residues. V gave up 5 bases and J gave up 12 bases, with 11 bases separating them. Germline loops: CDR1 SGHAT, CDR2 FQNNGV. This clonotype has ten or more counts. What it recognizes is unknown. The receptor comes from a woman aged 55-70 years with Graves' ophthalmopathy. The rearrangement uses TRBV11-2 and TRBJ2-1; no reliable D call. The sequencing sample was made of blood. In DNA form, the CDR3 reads TGTGCCAGCAGCCTGGGGATGGGGCAGTTCTTC. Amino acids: CASSLGMGQFF.